A selection of T cell receptor beta chains follows, all from one sample in a study of cytomegalovirus exposure and HLA in healthy donors. Sequencing used immunoSEQ multiplex PCR; TCRdb keeps in-frame clones, though not all of them. The table lists 150,000 to 200,000 clones, roughly 73% of them singletons. The specimen sequenced was PBMCs. Receptors originate from a woman younger than 45 in good health and CMV-seronegative. The CDR3 runs from the conserved cysteine through the conserved F or W. The order of the fields is V gene, D gene, clone size, J gene, CDR3 protein, CDR3 DNA. A D gene is named only where the DNA matches it firmly. Clone size is stated in some rows and not others, as once, few, many or a class when expanded.

>TRBV7-2|TRBD2|.|TRBJ2-7
CASSALAATSYEQYF
TGTGCCAGCAGCGCTCTAGCGGCAACCTCCTACGAGCAGTACTTC
>TRBV11-2|.|.|TRBJ2-7
CASSLEFGGEREQYF
TGTGCCAGCAGCTTAGAATTCGGGGGAGAGCGCGAGCAGTACTTC
>TRBV30|.|.|TRBJ2-7
CAWNPSRSGYEQYF
TGTGCCTGGAACCCTAGCAGGAGTGGATACGAGCAGTACTTC
>TRBV27|.|.|TRBJ2-4
CASSFLRGDKNIQYF
TGTGCCAGCAGTTTCCTTCGGGGTGACAAAAACATTCAGTACTTC
>TRBV7-2|.|.|TRBJ2-7
CASSLAIEQYF
TGTGCCAGCAGCTTAGCTATCGAGCAGTACTTC
>TRBV27|.|once|TRBJ1-2
CASSFVGGYGNTF
TGTGCCAGCAGTTTCGTCGGCGGGTATGGCAACACCTTC
>TRBV30|TRBD1|few|TRBJ2-3
CAWSVRTGTSTDTQYF
TGTGCCTGGAGTGTTCGGACAGGGACTAGCACAGATACGCAGTATTTT
>TRBV5-8|TRBD1|.|TRBJ2-6
CASRTVRWTGDSGANVLTF
TGTGCCAGCAGAACTGTCCGTTGGACAGGGGACTCTGGGGCCAACGTCCTGACTTTC
>TRBV5-1|.|.|TRBJ2-1
CASSLGQPHPSSYNEQFF
TGCGCCAGCAGCCTAGGACAGCCACACCCCAGCTCCTACAATGAGCAGTTCTTC
>TRBV7-6|.|.|TRBJ1-4
CASSLARGKNEKLFF
TGTGCCAGCAGCTTAGCGAGGGGGAAAAATGAAAAACTGTTTTTT
>TRBV10-3|.|.|TRBJ2-1
CAISDRRGGHPEQFF
TGTGCCATCAGTGATAGGAGGGGAGGTCATCCTGAGCAGTTCTTC
>TRBV20-1|.|.|TRBJ1-1
CSASGTEAFF
TGCAGTGCTAGCGGCACTGAAGCTTTCTTT
>TRBV7-9|TRBD1|.|TRBJ1-2
CASSFLPGQGKDNYGYTF
TGTGCCAGCAGCTTTTTGCCGGGACAGGGTAAAGATAACTATGGCTACACCTTC
>TRBV5-1|.|.|TRBJ1-4
CASSPGISRTNEKLFF
TGCGCCAGCAGCCCCGGGATCAGCCGGACTAATGAAAAACTGTTTTTT
>TRBV6-1|.|.|TRBJ1-2
CASSVDRRYGYTF
TGTGCCAGCAGTGTTGACAGGCGGTATGGCTACACCTTC
>TRBV21-1|.|.|TRBJ1-2
CASSKHGEGYGYTF
TGTGCCAGCAGCAAACACGGAGAGGGCTATGGCTACACCTTC
>TRBV7-8|.|.|TRBJ1-2
CASSTRTDGGGYGYTF
TGTGCCAGCAGCACTCGGACAGACGGGGGAGGGTATGGCTACACCTTC
>TRBV5-1|.|.|TRBJ2-3
CASSLGPGGDTQYF
TGCGCCAGCAGCCTAGGCCCCGGGGGAGATACGCAGTATTTT
>TRBV11-1|TRBD2|.|TRBJ2-7
CASRDSGSGSYEQYF
TGTGCCAGCAGAGATAGCGGGAGTGGCTCCTACGAGCAGTACTTC
>TRBV25-1|TRBD1|.|TRBJ1-6
CASSEQPGQGYNSPLHF
TGTGCCAGCAGCGAGCAACCGGGACAGGGTTATAATTCACCCCTCCACTTT
>TRBV5-1|.|.|TRBJ1-5
CASSPAGVGNQPQHF
TGCGCCAGCAGCCCAGCGGGGGTTGGCAATCAGCCCCAGCATTTT
>TRBV7-8|.|.|TRBJ2-7
CASSPSYEQYF
TGTGCCAGCAGCCCGAGCTACGAGCAGTACTTC
>TRBV19|TRBD1|.|TRBJ2-7
CASSSGQGASYEQYF
TGTGCCAGTAGTTCAGGACAGGGGGCCTCCTACGAGCAGTACTTC
>TRBV7-9|TRBD2|.|TRBJ2-5
CASSFELATKTQYF
TGTGCCAGCAGCTTCGAACTAGCGACAAAGACCCAGTACTTC
>TRBV7-2|TRBD2|.|TRBJ2-1
CASSPRTSGYSYNEQFF
TGTGCCAGCAGCCCGAGGACTAGCGGGTACTCCTACAATGAGCAGTTCTTC
>TRBV2|TRBD1|once|TRBJ1-3
CASSEGQVGNTIYF
TGTGCCAGCAGTGAGGGACAGGTTGGAAACACCATATATTTT
>TRBV27|.|.|TRBJ2-1
CASSRGPSSYNEQFF
TGTGCCAGCAGTAGAGGGCCCAGCTCCTACAATGAGCAGTTCTTC
>TRBV5-6|.|.|TRBJ1-5
CASSLSGSRQPQHF
TGTGCCAGCAGCTTGTCGGGGTCGAGGCAGCCCCAGCATTTT
>TRBV4-3|.|once|TRBJ1-2
CASSHNSWALTGGYTF
TGCGCCAGCAGCCACAATTCGTGGGCCCTTACCGGAGGCTACACCTTC
>TRBV5-1|TRBD1|.|TRBJ2-7
CASSLLQGADEQYF
TGCGCCAGCAGCCTCCTACAGGGGGCGGACGAGCAGTACTTC
>TRBV7-2|TRBD1|.|TRBJ1-2
CASSTYRDSAYGYTF
TGTGCCAGCAGCACCTACCGGGACAGCGCTTATGGCTACACCTTC
>TRBV7-8|TRBD2|.|TRBJ2-1
CASSPGLAGALAYNEQFF
TGTGCCAGCAGCCCGGGACTAGCGGGAGCCCTTGCCTACAATGAGCAGTTCTTC